The 30 T cell receptor beta chains reported below all come from one sample, sequenced in a study of blood T cell repertoires in COVID-19. Sequenced by immunoSEQ multiplex PCR; TCRdb stores in-frame clones only, minus some. Of approximately 240,000 clones in the sample, approximately 80% were seen once. Material for sequencing was peripheral blood. These receptors came from an older woman with active or convalescent COVID-19.

This chain connects TRBV27 to TRBJ1-5; weak D call: TRBD1 (5 bases). Germline-derived CDR1 and CDR2 are MNHEY and SMNVEV (reference sequence). Trimming took off 3 bases at V and 4 bases at J, with 10 bases between the two ends. The CDR3 consists of 14 residues. The CDR3 DNA sequence: TGTGCCAGCAGTTTTGGGCAGGGTAATCAGCCCCAGCATTTT. The encoded protein is CASSFGQGNQPQHF.

The rearrangement links TRBV7-2 to TRBJ1-1, with D tentatively TRBD1 (6 bases). Germline lookup yields CDR1 SGHTA and CDR2 FQGNSA. V dropped 6 bases and J dropped 5 bases, with 13 bases sitting between them. The CDR3 loop spans 13 amino acids. The CDR3 loop is CASRYREGTEAFF. Written as DNA, the CDR3 is TGTGCCAGCAGGTACAGGGAAGGAACTGAAGCTTTCTTT.

The table lists this clone with a count of one. The genes are TRBV19 and TRBJ1-1; D unclear. Germline-derived CDR1 and CDR2 are LNHDA and SQIVND (reference sequence). This CDR3 has 14 amino acids. V was shortened by 1 base and J by 0 bases, with 6 bases between the two germline ends. DNA for the CDR3: TGTGCCAGTAGTATAGGACAATTGAACACTGAAGCTTTCTTT. This codes for CASSIGQLNTEAFF.

The rearrangement uses TRBV7-9 and TRBJ1-4, with 7 nucleotides matching TRBD1. The CDR3 runs 15 residues. The V and J ends lost 6 bases and 3 bases, in that order; junction bases with no gene match: 7. Germline assignment: CDR1 SEHNR and CDR2 FQNEAQ (reference sequence). CDR3 sequence (DNA): TGTGCCAGCAGAGGACAGGAGGTACCTAATGAAAAACTGTTTTTT. It specifies CASRGQEVPNEKLFF.

The gene calls are TRBV6-5 and TRBJ1-1; D may be TRBD1 (6 bases). The ends were cut back, 5 bases at V and 1 base at J, with 14 bases in the middle. From germline, CDR1 is MNHEY and CDR2 SVGAGI. CDR3 size: 15 residues. CDR3 nucleotide sequence: TGTGCCAGCAGTACCCGACAGGAGAAGAACACTGAAGCTTTCTTT. This encodes CASSTRQEKNTEAFF.

V and J are TRBV24-1 and TRBJ1-5; D gene ambiguous. The CDR3 contains 14 residues. Trimming cost V 2 bases and J 5 bases, with 9 bases left between them. CDR1 is KGHDR, CDR2 SFDVKD, per germline. The CDR3 spells CATSDSGGDQPQHF. The CDR3 DNA follows: TGTGCCACCAGTGATTCGGGTGGCGATCAGCCCCAGCATTTT.

CDR3 nucleotides: TGCGCCAGCGGGTTGTGGGAGGCCTCCTACGAGCAGTACTTC. Protein sequence: CASGLWEASYEQYF. The chain combines TRBV5-1 with TRBJ2-7, with a possible D match to TRBD2 (6 bases). The CDR3 loop spans 14 amino acids. V shed 7 bases and J shed 0 bases, with 14 bases lying between them. The germline V gene has CDR1 SGHRS and CDR2 YFSETQ. The entire variable domain, with the rest obtained from reference TRBV5-1 and TRBJ2-7, is as follows: KAGVTQTPRYLIKTRGQQVTLSCSPISGHRSVSWYQQTPGQGLQFLFEYFSETQRNKGNFPGRFSGRQFSNSRSEMNVSTLELGDSALYLCASGLWEASYEQYFGPGTRLTVT.

The V and J genes are TRBV7-3 and TRBJ2-1, with 7 bases identical to TRBD2. Germline CDR1 is SGHTA and CDR2 is FQGTGA. The ends lost 3 bases at V and 8 bases at J; junction bases unmatched: 10. This CDR3 is 15 amino acids long. CDR3 bases: TGTGCCAGCAGCTTCGGCCCATCCGCGGGAGATGAGCAGTTCTTC. This sequence encodes CASSFGPSAGDEQFF.

The V gene is TRBV15, the J gene TRBJ2-7, with a possible D match to TRBD1 (6 bases). This CDR3 is built from 13 residues. The germline V and J ends were trimmed by 0 bases and 5 bases, with 8 bases remaining between them. CDR1 is LNHNV and CDR2 is YYDKDF in the germline V gene (reference sequence). The CDR3: CATSRDNRDEQYV. The CDR3 region has the DNA TGTGCCACCAGCAGAGACAACAGGGACGAGCAGTACGTC.

This rearrangement joins TRBV20-1 to TRBJ1-1; a possible D gene is TRBD1 (5 bases). The germline V gene encodes CDR1 DFQATT and CDR2 SNEGSKA (reference sequence). V was shortened by 3 bases and J by 1 base, with 9 bases between the two germline ends. This CDR3 is built from 13 residues. CDR3 sequence reads: CSASLGGNTEAFF. In DNA form, the CDR3 reads TGCAGTGCTAGTCTCGGGGGGAACACTGAAGCTTTCTTT.

As to this clone: Sequence at one end of the junction differs from germline and may be a read error. Here the CDR3 DNA reads TGTGCCAGCTCAAGCCCAGCGGGACCCCTTACCACGATTCACTTC. It specifies CASSSPAGPLTTIHF. The chain employs TRBV9 and TRBJ2-7, with 7 bases lining up with TRBD2. This CDR3 is 15 amino acids long. From germline, CDR1 is SGDLS and CDR2 YYNGEE.

The chain is built from TRBV27 and TRBJ1-2, with 7 bases fitting TRBD1. This CDR3 spans 14 amino acids. The ends lost 4 bases at V and 4 bases at J; junction bases unmatched: 6. The V gene's germline CDR1 is MNHEY and CDR2 SMNVEV (reference sequence). The CDR3 sequence: CASSSRGPGYGYTF. The CDR3 DNA sequence: TGTGCCAGCAGTTCAAGGGGGCCTGGCTATGGCTACACCTTC.

The chain has TRBV19 and TRBJ1-6; perhaps TRBD1 as D (6 bases). CDR1 LNHDA and CDR2 SQIVND come from the germline V gene (reference sequence). V dropped 4 bases and J dropped 3 bases, with 10 bases sitting between them. This CDR3 contains 15 residues. This CDR3 is CASSTEDSYNSPLHF. The CDR3 coding sequence is TGTGCCAGTAGTACTGAGGACAGCTATAATTCACCCCTCCACTTT.

The gene calls are TRBV5-1 and TRBJ2-3; a possible D gene is TRBD2 (5 bases). CDR1 is SGHRS, CDR2 YFSETQ, per germline. The CDR3 loop spans 15 amino acids. With 4 bases removed from V and 0 bases from J, the gap between germline ends came to 12 bases. CDR3 sequence reads: CASSGGLPSTDTQYF. The CDR3 nucleotides read TGCGCCAGCAGCGGCGGACTTCCTAGCACAGATACGCAGTATTTT.

The chain employs TRBV7-2 and TRBJ1-5, with D possibly TRBD1 on 5 matching bases. Germline V lookup: CDR1 SGHTA, CDR2 FQGNSA. The CDR3 spans 13 residues. The V gene lost 4 bases and the J gene lost 5 bases, with 9 bases spanning the gap. CDR3 in amino acids: CASSYGQHQPQHF. The CDR3 DNA sequence: TGTGCCAGCAGCTACGGACAACATCAGCCCCAGCATTTT.

The sample holds a few counts of this clone. The chain has TRBV20-1 and TRBJ2-3; 8 bases line up with TRBD1. This CDR3 is built from 14 residues. The junction had 5 bases not matched to a gene; V was cut back by 3 bases and J by 3 bases. Germline V gives CDR1 DFQATT, CDR2 SNEGSKA (reference sequence). The CDR3 DNA reads as TGCAGTGCTAGTTCCGGACAGGGAACAGATACGCAGTATTTT. It codes for CSASSGQGTDTQYF.

V and J are TRBV6-5 and TRBJ1-1, with 10 bases that match TRBD1. V was clipped by 4 bases and J by 3 bases; unmatched bases: 5. The germline V gene has CDR1 MNHEY and CDR2 SVGAGI. The CDR3 covers 15 residues. The CDR3 DNA follows: TGTGCCAGCAGTTTAGACAGGGGGCAGGACACTGAAGCTTTCTTT. Translating it yields CASSLDRGQDTEAFF.

The CDR3, as DNA: TGTGCCAGCAGCTTAGTTTTCGACAGGGCAGGGGCCTACGAGCAGTACTTC. It yields the protein CASSLVFDRAGAYEQYF. The chain has TRBV11-2 and TRBJ2-7, with 7 nucleotides matching TRBD1. The CDR3 runs 17 residues. Germline V gene sequence: CDR1 SGHAT, CDR2 FQNNGV. After removal of 1 base from V and 2 bases from J, the junction contained 11 bases not matched to a gene.

This chain uses TRBV6-6 with TRBJ1-5, with 11 bases that match TRBD1. The V segment lost 5 bases and the J segment 6 bases; nucleotides outside the gene matches: 9. This CDR3 contains 16 residues. The V gene's germline CDR1 is MNHNY and CDR2 SVGAGI (reference sequence). CDR3 nucleotides: TGTGCCAGCAGTCCGCGGGACAGGGGGATACGTCAGCCCCAGCATTTT. Protein sequence: CASSPRDRGIRQPQHF.

The V gene is TRBV13, the J gene TRBJ1-2; D is possibly TRBD1 (6 bases). V was trimmed by 11 bases and J by 6 bases, leaving 28 bases between them. Looked up from germline, CDR1 is PRHDT and CDR2 is FYEKMQ (reference sequence). CDR3 size: 16 residues. CDR3 region: CARRAAGGAGGDGYTF. As DNA, the CDR3 is TGTGCCCGCCGGGCGGCCGGGGGGGCGGGGGGCGATGGCTACACCTTC.

This clone has only a few counts. This chain connects TRBV19 to TRBJ2-3, with TRBD2 matching 9 bases. The V gene end was trimmed by 4 bases and the J gene end by 5 bases; junction bases not matched to a gene: 10. Germline loops: CDR1 LNHDA, CDR2 SQIVND (reference sequence). The CDR3 covers 16 residues. Here the CDR3 reads CASSTLAGEGGDTQYF. Here the CDR3 DNA reads TGTGCCAGTAGTACTTTAGCGGGAGAAGGAGGAGATACGCAGTATTTT.

The V gene is TRBV7-2, the J gene TRBJ2-5; the match to TRBD2 covers 7 bases. The germline V gene encodes CDR1 SGHTA and CDR2 FQGNSA. J gave up 5 bases and V 0 bases, and 6 bases lay outside the gene matches. This CDR3 comprises 15 residues. CDR3 DNA: TGTGCCAGCAGCTTAGCGGGGGGGGATACGGAGACCCAGTACTTC. Protein: CASSLAGGDTETQYF.

The chain employs TRBV27 and TRBJ2-7; 7 nucleotides match TRBD1. V gave up 3 bases and J gave up 4 bases; unmatched junction bases: 6. Looked up from germline, CDR1 is MNHEY and CDR2 is SMNVEV (reference sequence). This CDR3 region has 14 residues. CDR3 coding DNA: TGTGCCAGCAGTTTTTCGACAGGGCCTTACGAGCAGTACTTC. This encodes CASSFSTGPYEQYF.

This rearrangement joins TRBV2 to TRBJ2-1; 7 nucleotides match TRBD2. After removal of 6 bases from V and 13 bases from J, the junction contained 6 bases not matched to a gene. The CDR3 consists of 11 residues. Germline V lookup: CDR1 SNHLY, CDR2 FYNNEI. DNA of the CDR3: TGTGCCAGCAGCTTCGGACTAGTCCAGTTCTTC. This gives the protein CASSFGLVQFF.

The chain joins TRBV6-5 to TRBJ1-1; no firm D call. Trimming took 5 bases from V and 3 from J, leaving 10 bases between them. Germline values: CDR1 MNHEY, CDR2 SVGAGI. This CDR3 region has 13 residues. CDR3 sequence reads: CASSRNRDTEAFF. CDR3 nucleotide sequence: TGTGCCAGCAGTCGAAACCGGGACACTGAAGCTTTCTTT.

This chain connects TRBV24-1 to TRBJ2-1; 10 nucleotides agree with TRBD1. The CDR3 length is 16 residues. Unmatched junction bases numbered 2, after V lost 3 bases and J lost 1 base. Germline loops: CDR1 KGHDR, CDR2 SFDVKD. The CDR3 DNA is TGTGCCACCAGTGATCGGGACAGGGGATCCTACAATGAGCAGTTCTTC. This sequence encodes CATSDRDRGSYNEQFF.

The chain joins TRBV11-3 to TRBJ2-1, with D possibly TRBD2 on 7 matching bases. The germline V gene has CDR1 SGHNT and CDR2 YENEEA. The length of the CDR3 is 16 residues. Between the trimmed V and J ends, which lost 3 bases and 6 bases, there was a span of 18 bases. This chain's CDR3 is CASSLGGGLSSNEQFF. CDR3 in DNA: TGTGCCAGCAGCTTGGGGGGGGGCCTGAGTTCCAATGAGCAGTTCTTC.

This chain's CDR3 is CATSLAGGRTEAFF. The CDR3 DNA reads TGTGCCACCAGTCTAGCGGGGGGGAGGACTGAAGCTTTCTTT. V gene TRBV15 combines with J gene TRBJ1-1, with D perhaps matching TRBD1 (5 bases). CDR3 length: 14 residues. From germline, CDR1 is LNHNV and CDR2 YYDKDF (reference sequence). Between the trimmed V and J ends, which lost 6 bases and 5 bases, there was a span of 16 bases.

The chain carries TRBV5-5 and TRBJ2-5, with 13 bases matching TRBD2. Germline V gives CDR1 SGHKS, CDR2 YYEKEE (reference sequence). This CDR3 has 15 residues. The ends lost 4 bases at V and 4 bases at J; junction bases unmatched: 4. The CDR3 loop is CASSPGLAGLETQYF. The CDR3 DNA reads TGTGCCAGCAGCCCGGGACTAGCGGGGTTAGAGACCCAGTACTTC.

This sequence joins TRBV19 and TRBJ2-5; TRBD1 might be the D (6 bases). Trimming shortened V by 4 bases and J by 4 bases, and 10 bases separated the two germline ends. This CDR3 has 13 residues. In germline, CDR1 is LNHDA, CDR2 SQIVND (reference sequence). The CDR3 sequence: CASSTGVGETQYF. CDR3 nucleotides: TGTGCCAGTAGTACAGGGGTCGGAGAGACCCAGTACTTC.